These T cell receptor beta chains were read from a single sample in a study of shared clonotypes between healthy human individuals. Generated by immunoSEQ multiplex PCR, the TCRdb table keeps only in-frame clones and is missing some. Of about 600,000 clones listed, around 78% are singletons. The sample consisted of PBMCs. These receptors were taken from a woman aged 35 to 49 in good health. Some clones in this sample may be carry-over from other donors' samples. CDR3s include the opening cysteine and the closing phenylalanine or tryptophan.

>TRBV9
CASSVSASGYEQYF
>TRBV7-9
CASSLLFMRTGGDYEQFF
>TRBV7-9
CASSPQGPNEKLFF
>TRBV5-1
CASREVGTVYEQYF
>TRBV18
CASSPEGRGASNTGELFF
>TRBV28
CASTTLGRGSREQYF
>TRBV5-1
CASSFYPGQGGKGSGANVLTF
>TRBV21-1
CASSKGGQRPQHF
>TRBV27
CASRPQGGELFF
>TRBV5-1
CASSLGFTGVSYEQYF
>TRBV6-5
CASSVKEEQETQYF
>TRBV15
CATSRPMGLAGVNNEQFF
>TRBV19
CASSIQGLAGLNEQFF
>TRBV5-1
CASSFSDGESTQYF
>TRBV19
CASRRAADTGELFF
>TRBV28
CASSFPVIQPQHF
>TRBV7-6
CASSLSDNQPQHF
>TRBV27
CASSLSKTGHNEQFF
>TRBV23-1
CALTPPQHF
>TRBV15
CATSRDPTHNEQFF
>TRBV28
CASSGGAGAGYTF
>TRBV28
CASSVGQGVGNTIYF
>TRBV4-1
CASSPTLAERLRPRLF
>TRBV6-1
CASSDGADTQYF
>TRBV5-6
CASSLVGGGKLFF
>TRBV4-1
CASSYIGHPDRGLETQYF
>TRBV29-1
CSVTTGGSTEAFF
>TRBV5-4
CASSRGQEAYEQYF
>TRBV7-3
CASSLTPTSPPVTDTQYF
>TRBV7-6
CASSWTGKAEAFF